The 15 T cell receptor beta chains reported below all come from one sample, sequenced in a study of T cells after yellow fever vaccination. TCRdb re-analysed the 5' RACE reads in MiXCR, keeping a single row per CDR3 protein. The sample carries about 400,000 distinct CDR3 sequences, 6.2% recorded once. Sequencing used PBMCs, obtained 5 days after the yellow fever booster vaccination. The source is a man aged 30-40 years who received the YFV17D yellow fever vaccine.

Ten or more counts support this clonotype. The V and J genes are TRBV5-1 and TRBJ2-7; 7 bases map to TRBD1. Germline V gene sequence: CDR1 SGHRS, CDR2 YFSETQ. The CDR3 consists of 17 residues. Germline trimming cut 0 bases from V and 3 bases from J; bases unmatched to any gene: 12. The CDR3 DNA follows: TGCGCCAGCAGCTTGGCCCCCGGGACAGCGGCCCGCTACGAGCAGTACTTC. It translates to CASSLAPGTAARYEQYF.

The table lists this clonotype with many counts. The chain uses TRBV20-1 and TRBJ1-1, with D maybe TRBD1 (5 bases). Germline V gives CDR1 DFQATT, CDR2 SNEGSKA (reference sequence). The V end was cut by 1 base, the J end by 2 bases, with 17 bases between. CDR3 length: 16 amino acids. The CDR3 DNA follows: TGCAGTGCTAGAGTAGGGGCGATGAGTCGCAACACTGAAGCTTTCTTT. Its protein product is CSARVGAMSRNTEAFF.

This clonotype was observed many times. CDR3 nucleotides: TGCAGTGCTAGTCGGGATCCTTCTGACGAGCAGTACTTC. Encoded protein: CSASRDPSDEQYF. The rearrangement joins TRBV20-1 to TRBJ2-7, with TRBD2 as a possible D gene (5 bases). V was pared by 3 bases and J by 5 bases, with 14 bases between. This CDR3 contains 13 residues. Germline V gene sequence: CDR1 DFQATT, CDR2 SNEGSKA (reference sequence).

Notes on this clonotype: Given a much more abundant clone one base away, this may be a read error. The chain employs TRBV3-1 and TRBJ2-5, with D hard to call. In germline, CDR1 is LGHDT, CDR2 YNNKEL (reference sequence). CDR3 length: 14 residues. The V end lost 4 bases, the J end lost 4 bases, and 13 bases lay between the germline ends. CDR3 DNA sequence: TGTGCCAGCAGCCTTAGACTGAACCGAGAGACCCAGTACTTC. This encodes CASSLRLNRETQYF.

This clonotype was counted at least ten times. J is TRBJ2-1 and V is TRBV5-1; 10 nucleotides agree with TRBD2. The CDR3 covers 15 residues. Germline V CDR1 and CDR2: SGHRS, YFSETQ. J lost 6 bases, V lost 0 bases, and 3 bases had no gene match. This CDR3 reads CASSLGPSGSNEQFF. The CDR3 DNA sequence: TGCGCCAGCAGCTTGGGACCTAGCGGGAGCAATGAGCAGTTCTTC.

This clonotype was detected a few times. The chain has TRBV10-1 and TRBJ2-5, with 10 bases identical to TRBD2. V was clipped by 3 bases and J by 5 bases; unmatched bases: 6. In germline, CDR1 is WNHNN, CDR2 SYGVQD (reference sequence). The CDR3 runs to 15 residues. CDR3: CASSETGTSVETQYF. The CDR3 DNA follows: TGCGCCAGCAGTGAAACCGGGACTAGCGTGGAGACCCAGTACTTC.

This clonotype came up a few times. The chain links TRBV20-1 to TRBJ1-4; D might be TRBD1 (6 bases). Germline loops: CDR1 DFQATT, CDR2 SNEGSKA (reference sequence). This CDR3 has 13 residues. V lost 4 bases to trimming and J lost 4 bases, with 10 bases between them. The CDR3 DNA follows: TGCAGTGCTACCGGACAGTTTAATGAAAAACTGTTTTTT. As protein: CSATGQFNEKLFF.

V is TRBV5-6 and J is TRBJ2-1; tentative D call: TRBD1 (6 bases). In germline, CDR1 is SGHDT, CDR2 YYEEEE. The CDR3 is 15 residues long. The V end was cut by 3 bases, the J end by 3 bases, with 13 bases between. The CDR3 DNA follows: TGTGCCAGCAGCTCCGGGACACGCGTCTACAATGAGCAGTTCTTC. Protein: CASSSGTRVYNEQFF. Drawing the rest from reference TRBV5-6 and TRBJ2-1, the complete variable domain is DAGVTQSPTHLIKTRGQQVTLRCSPKSGHDTVSWYQQALGQGPQFIFQYYEEEERQRGNFPDRFSGHQFPNYSSELNVNALLLGDSALYLCASSSGTRVYNEQFFGPGTRLTVL.

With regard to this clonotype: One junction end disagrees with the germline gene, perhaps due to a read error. Written as DNA, the CDR3 is TGTGCCAGCAGCTCCCGTTCGGGAATCAGTGCCTTC. It yields the protein CASSSRSGISAF. J is TRBJ1-2 and V is TRBV5-4; no clear D gene. The CDR3 spans 12 residues. Germline V CDR1 and CDR2: SGHNT, YYREEE (reference sequence).

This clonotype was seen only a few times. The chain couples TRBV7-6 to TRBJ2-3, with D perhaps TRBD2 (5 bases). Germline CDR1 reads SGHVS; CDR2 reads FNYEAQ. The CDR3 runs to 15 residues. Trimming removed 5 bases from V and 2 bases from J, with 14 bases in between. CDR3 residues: CASSPHGADTDTQYF. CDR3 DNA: TGTGCCAGCAGCCCCCATGGAGCGGACACAGATACGCAGTATTTT.

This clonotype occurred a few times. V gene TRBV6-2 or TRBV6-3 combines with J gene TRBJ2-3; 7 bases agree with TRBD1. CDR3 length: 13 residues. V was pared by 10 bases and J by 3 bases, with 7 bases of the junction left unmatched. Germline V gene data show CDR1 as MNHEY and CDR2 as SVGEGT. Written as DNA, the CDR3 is TGTGCCACAGGAGGCAGGGGGACAGATACGCAGTATTTT. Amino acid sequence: CATGGRGTDTQYF.

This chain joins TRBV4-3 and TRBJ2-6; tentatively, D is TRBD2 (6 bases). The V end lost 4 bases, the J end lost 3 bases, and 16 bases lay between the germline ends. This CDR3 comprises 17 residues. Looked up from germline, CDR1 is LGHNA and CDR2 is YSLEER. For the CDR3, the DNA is TGCGCCAGCAGCCTTCGGGGGACGATAAGTGGGGCCAACGTCCTGACTTTC. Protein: CASSLRGTISGANVLTF.

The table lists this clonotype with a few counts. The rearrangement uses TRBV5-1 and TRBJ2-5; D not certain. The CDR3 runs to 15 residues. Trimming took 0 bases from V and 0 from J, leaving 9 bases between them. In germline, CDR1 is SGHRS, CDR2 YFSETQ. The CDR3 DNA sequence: TGCGCCAGCAGCTTGGCTCAGCCCTACCAAGAGACCCAGTACTTC. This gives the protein CASSLAQPYQETQYF.

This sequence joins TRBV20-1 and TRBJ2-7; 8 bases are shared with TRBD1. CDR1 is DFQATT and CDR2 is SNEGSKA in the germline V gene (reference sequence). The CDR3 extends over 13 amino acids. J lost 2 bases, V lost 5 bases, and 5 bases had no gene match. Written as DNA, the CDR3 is TGCAGTGCTCCCAGGGGGCTGGCCTACGAGCAGTACTTC. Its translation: CSAPRGLAYEQYF.

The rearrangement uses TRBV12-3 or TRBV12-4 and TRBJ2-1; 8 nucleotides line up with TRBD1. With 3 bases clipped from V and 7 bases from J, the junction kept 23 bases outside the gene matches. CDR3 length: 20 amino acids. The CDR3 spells CASSFSQGGQGTSPGNEQFF. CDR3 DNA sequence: TGTGCCAGCAGTTTCTCTCAAGGAGGACAGGGAACCTCCCCGGGGAATGAGCAGTTCTTC.